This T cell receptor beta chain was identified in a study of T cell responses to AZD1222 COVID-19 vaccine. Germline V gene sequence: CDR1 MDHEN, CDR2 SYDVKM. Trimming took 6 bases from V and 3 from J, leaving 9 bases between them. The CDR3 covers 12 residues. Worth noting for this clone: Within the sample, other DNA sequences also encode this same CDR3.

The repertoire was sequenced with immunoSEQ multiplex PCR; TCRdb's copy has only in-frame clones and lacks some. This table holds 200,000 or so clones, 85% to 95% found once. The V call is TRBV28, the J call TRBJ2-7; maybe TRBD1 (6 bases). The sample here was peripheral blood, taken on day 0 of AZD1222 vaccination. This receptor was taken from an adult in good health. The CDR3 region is CASSLQGYEQYF. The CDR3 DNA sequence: TGTGCCAGCAGCCTACAGGGCTACGAGCAGTACTTC.